This T cell receptor beta chain was profiled in a study of molecular identifiers for immune sequencing clone quantification. Germline CDR1 SQVTM, CDR2 ANQGSEA. Between the trimmed V and J ends, which lost 1 base and 7 bases, there was a span of 7 bases. The CDR3 has 11 amino acids. TCRdb fed the PCR reads into MiXCR, producing one record per CDR3 protein. Here the sample spans about 40,000 distinct CDR3 sequences, about a quarter being singletons. Whole-study findings and limits: Identical TCR molecules sharing a barcode could underestimate highly expanded clone sizes.

This clonotype was counted a few times. Its antigen remains unknown. The sample comprised naive CD8+ T cells from blood, with Jurkat cell RNA spiked in. Subset of the sample: FACS-sorted CD8+CD4-CCR7+CD45RA+ naive T cells. The V and J genes are TRBV29-1 and TRBJ1-1; no definite D call. The TCR originated in a human donor in good health. Some libraries in this study had Jurkat cell RNA spiked in. CDR3 in amino acids: CSVEANHEAFF. CDR3 bases: TGCAGCGTTGAAGCAAACCATGAAGCTTTCTTT.